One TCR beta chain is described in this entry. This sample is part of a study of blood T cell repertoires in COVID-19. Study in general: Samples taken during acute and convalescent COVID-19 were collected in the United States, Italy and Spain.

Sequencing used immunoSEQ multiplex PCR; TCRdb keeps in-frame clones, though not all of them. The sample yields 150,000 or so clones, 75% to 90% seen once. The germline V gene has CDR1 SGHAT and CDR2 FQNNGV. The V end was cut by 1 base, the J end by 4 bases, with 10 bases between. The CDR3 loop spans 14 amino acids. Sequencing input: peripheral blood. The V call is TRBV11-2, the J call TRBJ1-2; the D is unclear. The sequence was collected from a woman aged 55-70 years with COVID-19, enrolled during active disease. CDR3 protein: CASSLGGLLYGYTF. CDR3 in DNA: TGTGCCAGCAGCTTAGGAGGGCTCCTCTATGGCTACACCTTC.